Each of the 20 T cell receptor beta chains below was sequenced from the same sample in a study of blood T cells in healthy people across ages (dated by TCRdb to about 2015). Library prep was done by 5' RACE. Instrument on record: Illumina HiSeq 2500. The second PCR ran for roughly 6 to 11 cycles and used a J-beta primer mix along with a sample-barcoded 5' primer. TCRdb reworked the public reads: Q25 trimming with fastp, MiXCR clone assembly, productive beta chains retained. Rows are combined by CDR3 protein, so each entry shows the most common genes and DNA. This sample has some 710,000 distinct CDR3 sequences in its table, and more than 35% of those were observed once. In total, the top ten clones hold 15% to 20% of the sample. What was sequenced was blood. The source is a man aged 80 or over in good health.

The chain is built from TRBV9 and TRBJ1-2; 7 bases line up with TRBD1. The CDR3 totals 14 residues. After removal of 4 bases from V and 8 bases from J, the junction contained 11 bases not matched to a gene. The germline V gene has CDR1 SGDLS and CDR2 YYNGEE. CDR3 residues: CASSPLDRAKGYTF. In DNA, the CDR3 is TGTGCCAGCAGCCCACTCGACAGGGCGAAGGGCTACACCTTC.

This clonotype was recorded many times. The chain couples TRBV28 to TRBJ2-3, with a weak D call TRBD1 (5 bases). Between the trimmed V and J ends, which lost 5 bases and 0 bases, there was a span of 15 bases. The CDR3 consists of 16 residues. Per germline, CDR1 MDHEN and CDR2 SYDVKM. The CDR3 is CASSPAWGGSTDTQYF. The CDR3 region has the DNA TGTGCCAGCAGTCCAGCGTGGGGCGGAAGCACAGATACGCAGTATTTT.

Regarding this clonotype: One base away lies a much larger clone, so this may be a sequencing read error. V usage is TRBV12-3 or TRBV12-4 and J usage is TRBJ2-4; 9 bases align to TRBD2. CDR3 length: 15 amino acids. V lost 7 bases and J lost 13; bases outside the gene matches: 17. CDR3 residues: CASTTSGQRNNEQYF. CDR3 nucleotides: TGTGCCAGCACTACTAGCGGGCAAAGGAACAATGAGCAGTACTTC.

Remarks on this clonotype: Its ends do not fully match the called genes, so a read error is possible. DNA for the CDR3: TGCGCCAGCAGCCTCACCGGACAGGGTTACTACGGGCAGTACTTT. Translated: CASSLTGQGYYGQYF. The chain carries TRBV5-1 and TRBJ2-5; 8 positions match TRBD1. CDR1 is SGHRS and CDR2 is YFSETQ in the germline V gene. This CDR3 has 15 amino acids.

The V call is TRBV2, the J call TRBJ2-3; no reliable D call. CDR3 length equals 12 residues. Per the germline V gene, CDR1 is SNHLY and CDR2 is FYNNEI. Deletions cut 1 base from V and 10 bases from J, with 9 bases between. The CDR3 sequence: CASSEEGAAQYF. Here the CDR3 DNA reads TGTGCCAGCAGTGAAGAGGGCGCGGCGCAGTATTTT. Supplemented by reference TRBV2 and TRBJ2-3, the full variable domain reads EPEVTQTPSHQVTQMGQEVILRCVPISNHLYFYWYRQILGQKVEFLVSFYNNEISEKSEIFDDQFSVERPDGSNFTLKIRSTKLEDSAMYFCASSEEGAAQYFGPGTRLTVL.

This clonotype appeared once. This chain joins TRBV9 and TRBJ2-3, with D perhaps TRBD1 (8 bases). The ends were cut back, 0 bases at V and 3 bases at J, with 20 bases in the middle. This CDR3 is 18 amino acids long. Germline lookup yields CDR1 SGDLS and CDR2 YYNGEE. The DNA of the CDR3 is TGTGCCAGCAGCGTAGGTCCAGGGGGCGGCGGGAGAACAGATACGCAGTATTTT. Its translation is CASSVGPGGGGRTDTQYF.

This clonotype turned up a few times. The chain joins TRBV5-1 to TRBJ1-6; 7 bases map to TRBD1. The length of the CDR3 is 16 residues. Per germline, CDR1 SGHRS and CDR2 YFSETQ. The ends lost 1 base at V and 7 bases at J; junction bases unmatched: 8. CDR3 sequence reads: CASSLSPGQRNSPLHF. As DNA, the CDR3 is TGCGCCAGCAGCTTGTCCCCGGGACAGAGGAATTCACCCCTCCACTTT.

This clonotype was recorded a few times. V and J are TRBV18 and TRBJ2-6; 11 nucleotides align to TRBD1. Trimming at V came to 5 bases and at J to 4 bases, leaving 4 bases not matched to a gene. The CDR3 has 16 amino acids. Germline V gives CDR1 KGHSH, CDR2 LQKENI. The CDR3 sequence is CASSEGQGAGANVLTF. CDR3 bases: TGTGCCAGCTCAGAAGGACAGGGGGCCGGGGCCAACGTCCTGACTTTC.

This clonotype was observed many times. The chain has TRBV29-1 and TRBJ2-7; 7 bases align to TRBD2. Germline CDR1 reads SQVTM; CDR2 reads ANQGSEA. This CDR3 is 12 amino acids long. The ends lost 6 bases at V and 4 bases at J; junction bases unmatched: 6. CDR3 bases: TGCAGCGTCGGGGAGGGTGGGTACGAGCAGTACTTC. Translation: CSVGEGGYEQYF.

This clonotype was seen a handful of times. The chain recombines TRBV5-1 with TRBJ2-6; D gene uncertain. V lost 2 bases to trimming and J lost 0 bases, with 12 bases between them. The CDR3 covers 17 residues. Germline V gene lookup returns CDR1 SGHRS and CDR2 YFSETQ. Written as DNA, the CDR3 is TGCGCCAGCAGCTTAGGCTTCAGGCCCTCTGGGGCCAACGTCCTGACTTTC. This codes for CASSLGFRPSGANVLTF.

This clonotype was recorded at least ten times. The V gene is TRBV7-2, the J gene TRBJ2-1; the D gene is possibly TRBD2 (6 bases). V gave up 5 bases and J gave up 4 bases, with 15 bases separating them. Germline-derived CDR1 and CDR2 are SGHTA and FQGNSA. This CDR3 is 15 amino acids long. The CDR3 region has the DNA TGTGCCAGCAGCGTAACTGGCGGGATTTACAATGAGCAGTTCTTC. Its translation is CASSVTGGIYNEQFF. Complete variable domain (other parts from reference TRBV7-2 and TRBJ2-1): GAGVSQSPSNKVTEKGKDVELRCDPISGHTALYWYRQSLGQGLEFLIYFQGNSAPDKSGLPSDRFSAERTGGSVSTLTIQRTQQEDSAVYLCASSVTGGIYNEQFFGPGTRLTVL.

Of note for this clonotype: A read error may be the cause here, since a much bigger clone is one base away. The chain couples TRBV7-2 to TRBJ2-1, with 15 bases identical to TRBD2. The V segment lost 5 bases and the J segment 10 bases; nucleotides outside the gene matches: 12. CDR3 length: 17 residues. Germline V gene sequence: CDR1 SGHTA, CDR2 FQGNSA. The CDR3 coding sequence is TGTGCCAGCAGCCACGGGACTAGCGGGAGGAACTCCTACGAGCAGTTCTTC. Translated, it gives CASSHGTSGRNSYEQFF.

Worth noting for this clonotype: A much larger clone sits a single nucleotide away, making a read error possible. The chain links TRBV7-2 to TRBJ2-7; no reliable D call. This CDR3 spans 15 amino acids. The V end lost 2 bases, the J end lost 0 bases, and 11 bases lay between the germline ends. Germline-derived CDR1 and CDR2 are SGHTA and FQGNSA. CDR3 bases: TGTGCCAGCAGCTTATCTCCCAACAACTCCTACGAGCAGTACTTC. Amino acid sequence: CASSLSPNNSYEQYF.

This clonotype was picked up a small number of times. The chain is built from TRBV5-1 and TRBJ1-1; D call uncertain. The CDR3 has 15 amino acids. Germline V gene sequence: CDR1 SGHRS, CDR2 YFSETQ. Between the trimmed V and J ends, which lost 0 bases and 4 bases, there was a span of 13 bases. The CDR3 here is CASSLEAGMGTEAFF. DNA for the CDR3: TGCGCCAGCAGCTTGGAGGCCGGGATGGGCACTGAAGCTTTCTTT.

This clonotype was seen more than once but under ten times. The chain is built from TRBV20-1 and TRBJ2-7; 11 bases are a match to TRBD2. The V gene's germline CDR1 is DFQATT and CDR2 SNEGSKA (reference sequence). This CDR3 contains 15 residues. V gave up 3 bases and J gave up 5 bases; unmatched junction bases: 9. The CDR3 loop is CSASGLAGPFDEQYF. In DNA, the CDR3 is TGCAGTGCTAGCGGACTAGCGGGCCCTTTCGACGAGCAGTACTTC.

The genes are TRBV6-4 and TRBJ1-1; D may be TRBD1 (5 bases). CDR3 size: 13 residues. The ends were cut back, 8 bases at V and 0 bases at J, with 10 bases in the middle. Germline values: CDR1 MRHNA, CDR2 SNTAGT. The CDR3 is CASGAGMNTEAFF. In nucleotides, the CDR3 is TGTGCCAGCGGTGCAGGGATGAACACTGAAGCTTTCTTT.

This clonotype occurred a few times. The chain carries TRBV2 and TRBJ2-7; D could derive from TRBD1 or TRBD2 (5 bases each). Trimming pared 8 bases from V and 7 bases from J, leaving 24 bases between. Germline V gene lookup returns CDR1 SNHLY and CDR2 FYNNEI. This CDR3 is built from 15 residues. CDR3 sequence reads: CASLEGFWGNNEQYF. CDR3 DNA: TGTGCCAGCCTCGAGGGATTCTGGGGGAACAATGAGCAGTACTTC.

The V and J genes are TRBV9 and TRBJ2-1; TRBD2 agrees at 9 bases. Germline assignment: CDR1 SGDLS and CDR2 YYNGEE. The CDR3 runs to 16 residues. With 3 bases clipped from V and 6 bases from J, the junction kept 10 bases outside the gene matches. This CDR3 reads CASSGIAGVKGNEQFF. Here the CDR3 DNA reads TGTGCCAGCAGCGGGATAGCGGGAGTAAAGGGCAATGAGCAGTTCTTC.

This clonotype was seen repeatedly, ten times or more. V usage is TRBV12-3 or TRBV12-4 and J usage is TRBJ1-2; 7 bases align to TRBD1. J lost 2 bases, V lost 5 bases, and 8 bases had no gene match. The length of the CDR3 is 15 residues. Here the CDR3 reads CASSPTGEGNYGYTF. CDR3 nucleotide sequence: TGTGCCAGCAGTCCTACAGGGGAGGGGAACTATGGCTACACCTTC.

The rearrangement joins TRBV7-2 to TRBJ2-3, with 8 bases that match TRBD2. The CDR3 has 16 residues. Looked up from germline, CDR1 is SGHTA and CDR2 is FQGNSA. The V gene end was trimmed by 11 bases and the J gene end by 0 bases; junction bases not matched to a gene: 13. The CDR3, as DNA: TGTGCCGGCACCCCCCCGGGGACTAGAAGCACAGATACGCAGTATTTT. Encoded protein: CAGTPPGTRSTDTQYF.